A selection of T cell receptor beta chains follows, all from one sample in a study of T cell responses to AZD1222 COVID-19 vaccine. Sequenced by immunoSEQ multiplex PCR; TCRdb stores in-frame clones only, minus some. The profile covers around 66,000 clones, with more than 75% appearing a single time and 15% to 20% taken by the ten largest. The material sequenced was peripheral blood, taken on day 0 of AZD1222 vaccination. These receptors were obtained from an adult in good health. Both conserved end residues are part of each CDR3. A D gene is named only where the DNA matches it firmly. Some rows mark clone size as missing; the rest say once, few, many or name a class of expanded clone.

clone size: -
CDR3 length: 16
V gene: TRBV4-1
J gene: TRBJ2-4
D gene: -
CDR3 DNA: TGCGCCAGCAGCCAAGTTTCAGGTCTAGCCAAAAACATTCAGTACTTC
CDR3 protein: CASSQVSGLAKNIQYF

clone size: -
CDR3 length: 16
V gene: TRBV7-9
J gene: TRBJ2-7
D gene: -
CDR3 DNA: TGTGCCAGCAGCCCACACCGGGCCCTACCTGAGGACGAGCAGTACTTC
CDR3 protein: CASSPHRALPEDEQYF

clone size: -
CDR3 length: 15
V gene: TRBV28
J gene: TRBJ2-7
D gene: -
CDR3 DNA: TGTGCCAGCAGTTTGTTAACAGGGATCTTCCACGAGCAGTACTTC
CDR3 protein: CASSLLTGIFHEQYF

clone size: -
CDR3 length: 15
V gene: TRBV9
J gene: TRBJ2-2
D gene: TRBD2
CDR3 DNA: TGTGCCAGCAGCCCCCGGGGGGCGAACACCGGGGAGCTGTTTTTT
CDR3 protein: CASSPRGANTGELFF

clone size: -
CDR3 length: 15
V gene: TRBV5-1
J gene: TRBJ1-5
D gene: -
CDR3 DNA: TGCGCCAGCAGCCCGGTAGGGGGGAGCAATCAGCCCCAGCATTTT
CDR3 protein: CASSPVGGSNQPQHF

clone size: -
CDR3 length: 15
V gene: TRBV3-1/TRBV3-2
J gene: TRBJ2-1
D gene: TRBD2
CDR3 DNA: TGTGCCAGCTCAGCCAGGGCGGGAGGCCTGAATGAGCAGTTCTTC
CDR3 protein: CASSARAGGLNEQFF

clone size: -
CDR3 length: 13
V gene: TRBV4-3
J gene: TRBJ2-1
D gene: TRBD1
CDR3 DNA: TGCGCCAGCAGCCTGGGACAGGCCAATGAGCAGTTCTTC
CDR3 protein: CASSLGQANEQFF

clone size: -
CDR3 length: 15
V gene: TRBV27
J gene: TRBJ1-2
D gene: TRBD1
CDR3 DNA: TGTGCCAGCAGTTTAACCCGACCGGGACAGGATGGCTACACCTTC
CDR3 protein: CASSLTRPGQDGYTF

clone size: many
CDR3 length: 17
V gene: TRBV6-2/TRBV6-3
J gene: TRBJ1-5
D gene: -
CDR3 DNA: TGTGCCAGCAGTTACCCCCGGGTGTTCTATAGCAATCAGCCCCAGCATTTT
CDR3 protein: CASSYPRVFYSNQPQHF

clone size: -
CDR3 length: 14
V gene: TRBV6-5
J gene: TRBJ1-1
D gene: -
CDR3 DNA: TGTGCCAGCAGCTCAGACAGACTGAACACTGAAGCTTTCTTT
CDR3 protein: CASSSDRLNTEAFF

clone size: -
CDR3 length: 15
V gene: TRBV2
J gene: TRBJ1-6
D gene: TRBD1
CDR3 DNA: TGTGCCAGCAGCGCGGACAGGCCTTATAATTCACCCCTCCACTTT
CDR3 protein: CASSADRPYNSPLHF

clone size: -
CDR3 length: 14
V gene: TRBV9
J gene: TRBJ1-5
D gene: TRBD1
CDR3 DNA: TGTGCCAGCAGCGTGGGGACAGGGGAACAGCCCCAGCATTTT
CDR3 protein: CASSVGTGEQPQHF